This T cell receptor beta chain was recovered during a study of cytomegalovirus exposure and HLA in healthy donors (dated by TCRdb to the late 2010s). Regarding the research as a whole: In an earlier analysis of roughly 590 of the donors, 276 Gb of sequence data and some 120 million unique TCR beta sequences from some 170 million T cells were reported. An early release that covered more than 550 HLA-typed donors contained around 300 gigabases of sequencing data and 70 million to 100 million unique TCR sequences. Rather than using new phenotypic data, the later analysis identified candidate immune exposures from TCR beta sequences and from how often those sequences occurred across donors. Genome-wide SNP genotypes for about three fifths of the roughly 670 donors were used in a later genetic analysis, which treated that subset as a discovery cohort. HLA typing included class I and class II loci at four-digit resolution. Four to six DR-DQ haplotypes were handled as single units for association and clustering because linkage in the cohort was strong. Donor age, sex, ethnicity and CMV serostatus were collected together with the repertoire data. The study was designed to test whether signatures of past pathogen exposure could be identified by cataloging public T cell receptors. To study patterns of TCR occurrence, a later analysis re-analyzed previously published TCR beta repertoires from several hundred donors and added high-resolution HLA genotyping. The study combined high-throughput TCR immunosequencing, statistical association of individual TCRs with disease status, and machine learning to predict cytomegalovirus infection status. Among the roughly 370 genotyped donors, roughly 80% belonged to the genetic ancestry cluster associated with self-reported Caucasian donors. The study profiled the T cell repertoires of fewer than 850 subjects by immunosequencing and related them to cytomegalovirus serostatus. Typing coverage differed by locus: A, B, C, DRB1 and DQB1 were typed in about 620-630 donors, DQA1 in about 550, DPA1 in roughly 590, and DPB1 in about 450. Among 398 genotyped donors of the cohort, an average of approximately 240,000 unique TCR beta nucleotide sequences was sequenced per donor, of which about 18% were non-productive. A separate validation cohort of roughly 130 different subjects was used in addition to the 666-subject first cohort. In an earlier analysis of 500 to 650 of the donors, high-throughput TCR beta sequencing was used to judge whether each TCR beta V gene segment behaved as functional or pseudogenic. All discovery cohort repertoires had been generated on a single sequencing platform.

The cohort was made up of about 670 healthy bone marrow donors. All cohort members were sampled while nominally healthy, although unrecorded immune exposures were likely present. The donor tested CMV seropositive and was one of the 289 seropositive cohort members. Every donor gave a peripheral blood sample, and the peripheral blood mononuclear cells from that sample were used for TCR beta sequencing. Genomic DNA extraction from the blood cell samples was performed with the Qiagen DNeasy Blood Extraction Kit. Based on the germline V gene, the CDR1 and CDR2 sequences are MNHNS and SASEGT. The CDR3 contains 15 residues, cysteine and phenylalanine counted. Here the CDR3 DNA is all that survives: 45 bases in frame from base 1. V loses 3 bases at its end and J loses 1 base; junction bases beyond the gene matches: 2. What the authors observed across the whole study: Because the 87-base-pair reads could not distinguish some IMGT-functional V segments, including TRBV6-2 and TRBV6-3, those segments were excluded. The presence/absence analyses assumed that sequencing depth was roughly uniform across donors, and that assumption may not be true. While some public TCRs were present in many individuals, most TCR sequences turned up only very rarely across donors. Three of the identified cytomegalovirus-associated TCR beta chains were confirmed in vitro to be specific for cytomegalovirus antigens. Seventeen rarely observed V segments, including chromosome 9 orphons, were excluded from the earlier analysis of approximately 500 of the donors because counts were too low. It was suggested by the authors that the approach could potentially be generalized to other disease states and immunological phenotypes. A further reported finding was that TCR beta sequences accurately predicted the HLA-A and HLA-B alleles for most subjects in the first cohort. The only immune exposure information available for the cohort was CMV serostatus. In both the original and validation cohorts, the classifier was reported to diagnose cytomegalovirus status with high specificity and sensitivity. At a false discovery rate of 0.05, a later analysis linked 16,951 TCR beta sequences to specific HLA alleles. According to a later analysis, TCR association rates differed among HLA loci, with DRB1 alleles showing the most associated TCRs and HLA-C alleles showing the fewest. V-gene and J-gene trimming of TCR beta chains was associated with a missense DCLRE1C variant in a later genetic analysis, and the association was replicated in an independent cohort. HLA typing was unavailable for some donors at each locus, so association tests used only the typed subset. According to a later analysis, most CMV-associated TCR beta chains appeared to be HLA-restricted, and the HLA associations seemed to be driven largely by CMV exposure. Linkage disequilibrium might explain the correlated functional status among segregating V segments, but an unknown experimental factor could not be ruled out. The sequencing pipeline was judged likely to have produced a cluster of highly shared sequence variants as a technical artifact. Broadly in line with IMGT annotations, most TCR beta V segments showed up in productive rearrangements about 90% or about 30% of the time in an earlier analysis of some 590 of the donors. Assigning TCR associations to individual alleles was difficult when HLA alleles, especially DR and DQ, strongly co-occurred. According to a later analysis, parvovirus B19, influenza, CMV and Epstein-Barr virus appeared linked to several top co-occurrence clusters. The cohort was sequenced for TCR beta chains only, and without alpha or paired-chain data the features that could be detected were limited. A later analysis found that HLA-associated TCR beta chains were more clonally expanded and had lower generation probabilities than equally common non-associated chains. A total of about 150 TCR beta chains were listed by the study as associated with cytomegalovirus. In a later genetic analysis, fewer N-insertions in productive TCRs were reported among donors in an Asian-associated ancestry cluster than the roughly 670-donor mean.

The library came from the immunoSEQ multiplex PCR assay. For the multiplex PCR, a mixture combining 60 forward primers for TCR Vbeta segments and 13 reverse primers for TCR Jbeta segments was used. The CDR3 region of rearranged TCR beta genes was amplified from genomic DNA by a multiplex PCR assay. Amplified TCR beta libraries were sequenced as 87-base-pair reads on the Illumina HiSeq System. The authors processed their data as follows. Across the 700 or so repertoires, a later analysis counted 75 million to 90 million unique TCR beta chains, 8.5 million to 12 million of which were shared by at least two donors. To remove PCR and sequencing errors, raw reads were error-corrected and collapsed into unique sequences using a nearest-neighbor algorithm that merged closely related sequences. Alignment of CDR3 sequences to IMGT reference sequences was used to assign V, D and J gene segments. Each retained sequence needed at least a six-nucleotide match to both a V gene segment and a J gene segment. A rearrangement counted as productive if the CDR3 had no stop codons and remained in frame with V and J, and every other rearrangement counted as non-productive. CDR3 was defined according to IMGT convention as the region running from the second conserved V-encoded cysteine to the conserved J-encoded phenylalanine. In an earlier analysis of approximately 590 of the donors, sequences lacking an unambiguous match to a single V gene segment were excluded. In an earlier analysis of about 590 of the donors, a V segment was called functional when productive rearrangements were above 56.7%, and segregating when the standard deviation between donors exceeded 5%. A statistical classification framework was built for diagnosing cytomegalovirus status from the catalog of TCR beta chain sequences. In a later analysis, V and J genes were assigned by comparing TCR nucleotide sequences against IMGT/GENE-DB human TR gene sequences. Using the TCRdist pipeline, a later analysis assigned CDR3 sequences along with most-parsimonious VDJ recombination scenarios. A later analysis defined each TCR beta chain by its CDR3 amino acid sequence plus V-gene family, and excluded reads lacking a unique V-gene family. A later analysis removed 450 to 600 highly shared, low-generation-probability nucleotide sequences to deal with suspected cross-contamination and a sequencing artifact. A later analysis calculated a clonal expansion index for each public chain from normalized within-repertoire ranks of inferred template counts. Generation probabilities in a later analysis came from a VDJ recombination model fitted to out-of-frame rearrangements, and those results were checked against IGoR. In a later analysis, hypergeometric tests were used to score TCR-TCR, TCR-HLA and TCR-CMV co-occurrence, with a repertoire-size bias correction applied to TCR pairs. To estimate false discovery rates, a later analysis permuted the HLA or CMV assignments 20 times. In a later analysis, co-occurring TCRs were grouped using DBSCAN, with TCRdist sequence similarity added in when clustering inside HLA-allele-positive subsets. Co-occurrence clustering excluded repertoires with fewer than 30,000 or more than 120,000 public chains, plus five with anomalous nucleotide sharing. Sourced from immuneACCESS, this table was stored by TCRdb with only in-frame sequences that have V and J called. A share of the clones is absent; for the studies checked, an unresolved V gene accounts for under half, and the remainder has no known explanation. V, J and clone size derive from that table, while D and trimming were established from the DNA sequence. The sample table holds roughly 190,000 clones. Of the sample, approximately 0.8% falls within the top ten clones.

On this clone itself: Its binding antigen is unknown. The sample carries other DNA sequences with the same CDR3.

The receptor chain draws on TRBV6-1 and TRBJ2-3; TRBD1 lines up with 9 middle nucleotides. Sequences were obtained from PBMCs. This clonotype originated in a woman under 30 in good health and CMV-seropositive. CDR3 region: CASSEDRGGTDTQYF. The nucleotides read TGTGCCAGCAGTGAGGACAGGGGTGGCACAGATACGCAGTATTTT.